Described below is a single TCR beta chain sequence and its context. This entry comes from a study of Ad26.COV2.S vaccination and SARS-CoV-2 variants. Study-level background: The vaccine Ad26.COV2.S was put into the muscle once, or twice with 56 days between.

Germline V gives CDR1 MNHEY, CDR2 SVGAGI. Trimming left V 6 bases short and J 4 bases short, with 14 bases between. The CDR3 covers 14 residues. The treatment denotes: around 19 received Ad26.COV2.S at low or high dose, single or two shots; about 5 received placebo; per-sample allocation not given. Following the first vaccine or placebo injection, samples were taken on day 63. The administered vaccine (an Ad26 vector) expressed Wuhan-strain SARS-CoV-2 spike. The assay was immunoSEQ multiplex PCR, and TCRdb's table has in-frame clones only and misses some. The sample lists 350,000 to 450,000 clones, roughly 90% occurring once.

The sample consisted of peripheral blood, taken in a trial of Ad26.COV2.S vaccine versus placebo. The chain combines TRBV6-5 with TRBJ2-3; the D is unclear. The receptor was isolated from a person aged 18 to 65 who received the Ad26.COV2.S COVID-19 vaccine or a placebo. The CDR3 spells CASSSFPASDTQYF. The CDR3 DNA follows: TGTGCCAGCAGCTCCTTCCCGGCCTCAGATACGCAGTATTTT.